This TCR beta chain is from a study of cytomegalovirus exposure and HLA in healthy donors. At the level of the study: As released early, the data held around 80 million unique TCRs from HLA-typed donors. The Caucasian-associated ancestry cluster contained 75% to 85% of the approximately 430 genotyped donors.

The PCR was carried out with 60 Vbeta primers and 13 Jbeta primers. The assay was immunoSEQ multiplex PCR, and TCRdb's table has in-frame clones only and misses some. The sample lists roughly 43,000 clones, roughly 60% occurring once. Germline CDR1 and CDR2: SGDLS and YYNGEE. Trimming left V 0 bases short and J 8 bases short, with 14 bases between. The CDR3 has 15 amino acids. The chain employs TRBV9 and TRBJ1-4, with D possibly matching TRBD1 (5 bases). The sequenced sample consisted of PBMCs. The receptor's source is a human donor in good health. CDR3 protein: CASSVEVRAREKLFF. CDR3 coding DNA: TGTGCCAGCAGCGTAGAAGTCAGGGCACGAGAAAAACTGTTTTTT.